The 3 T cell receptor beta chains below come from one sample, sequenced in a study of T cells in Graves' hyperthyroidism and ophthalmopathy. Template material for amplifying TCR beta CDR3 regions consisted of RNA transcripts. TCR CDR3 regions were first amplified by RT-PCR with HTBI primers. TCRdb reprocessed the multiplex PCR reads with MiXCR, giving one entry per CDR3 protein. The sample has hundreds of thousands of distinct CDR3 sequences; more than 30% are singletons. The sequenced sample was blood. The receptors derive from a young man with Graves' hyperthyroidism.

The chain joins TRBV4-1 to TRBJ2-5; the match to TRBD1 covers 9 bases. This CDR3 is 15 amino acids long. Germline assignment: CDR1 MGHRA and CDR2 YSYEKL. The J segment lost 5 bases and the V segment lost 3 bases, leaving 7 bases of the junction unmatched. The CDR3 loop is CASSQTAGTGETQYF. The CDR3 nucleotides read TGCGCCAGCAGCCAGACCGCAGGGACAGGGGAGACCCAGTACTTC.

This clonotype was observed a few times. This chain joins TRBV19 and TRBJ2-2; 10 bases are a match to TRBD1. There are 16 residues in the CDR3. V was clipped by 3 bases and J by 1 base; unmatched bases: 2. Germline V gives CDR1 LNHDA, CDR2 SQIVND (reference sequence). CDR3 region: CASSMGQGLNTGELFF. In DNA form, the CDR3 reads TGTGCCAGTAGTATGGGACAGGGGCTGAACACCGGGGAGCTGTTTTTT.

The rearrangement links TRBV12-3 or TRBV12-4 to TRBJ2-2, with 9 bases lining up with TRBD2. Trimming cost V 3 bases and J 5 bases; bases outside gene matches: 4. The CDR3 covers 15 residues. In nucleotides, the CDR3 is TGTGCCAGCAGTTTGCGGGAGGGCGGTACCGGGGAGCTGTTTTTT. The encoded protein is CASSLREGGTGELFF.